A selection of T cell receptor beta chains follows, all from one sample in a study of early T cells in non-severe SARS-CoV-2 infection. TCRdb fed the 5' RACE reads into MiXCR, producing one record per CDR3 protein. The sample consists of around 30,000 distinct CDR3 sequences, roughly 9.2% of them appearing once. The sample was whole blood. The receptors originated from an adult who was a healthcare worker with PCR-confirmed SARS-CoV-2 infection or an uninfected control (not recorded which). CDR3s include the opening cysteine and the closing phenylalanine or tryptophan. Each record gives: CDR3 length, V gene, J gene, clone size, D gene, CDR3 DNA, CDR3 protein. A D gene is named only where the DNA matches it firmly. Not every row has a clone size; where given, it reads once, few, many or a size class.

>16|TRBV20-1|TRBJ2-3|medium-sized|.
TGCAGTGCTAGAGATCAGAGACAGCGAAAAACAGATACGCAGTATTTT
CSARDQRQRKTDTQYF
>14|TRBV7-8|TRBJ1-1|few|.
TGTGCCAGCAGCTTTTGGGGACGCGTCACTGAAGCTTTCTTT
CASSFWGRVTEAFF
>10|TRBV6-5|TRBJ2-7|many|.
TGTGCCAGTTCGGTCCACGAGCAGTACTTC
CASSVHEQYF
>14|TRBV20-1|TRBJ1-2|.|.
TGCAGTGCTAGGGAGGGGATGACTTTCTATGGCTACACCTTC
CSAREGMTFYGYTF
>14|TRBV4-1|TRBJ1-1|many|.
TGCGCCAGCAGCCACTATGACGGGGCATCCGAAGCTTTCTTT
CASSHYDGASEAFF
>13|TRBV20-1|TRBJ2-5|few|TRBD2
TGCAGTGCCGATCCGCCCGGGGGGGAGACCCAGTACTTC
CSADPPGGETQYF
>15|TRBV11-3|TRBJ2-6|many|.
TGTGCCAGCAGCTTAGGGACAGATGGGGCCAACGTCCTGACTTTC
CASSLGTDGANVLTF
>15|TRBV4-3|TRBJ1-6|medium-sized|TRBD1
TGCGCCAGCAGCCAAGGAAGTCAGGGGGGTTCACCCCTCCACTTT
CASSQGSQGGSPLHF
>14|TRBV5-4|TRBJ1-1|many|.
TGTGCCAGCAGCCAGACAGCGGGGAACACTGAAGCTTTCTTT
CASSQTAGNTEAFF
>15|TRBV7-6|TRBJ2-3|.|TRBD2
TGTACCAGCAGTCTAGCGGGGGCCAGCACAGATACGCAGTATTTT
CTSSLAGASTDTQYF
>16|TRBV6-1|TRBJ1-2|many|.
TGTGCCAGCAGCCTGGGAGGCGCTCGTTTAGCCTATGGCTACACCTTC
CASSLGGARLAYGYTF
>15|TRBV6-5|TRBJ2-7|many|TRBD2
TGTGCCAGCTCTATCTATAGCGGGGGGGCCTACGAGCAGTACTTC
CASSIYSGGAYEQYF
>14|TRBV7-9|TRBJ1-5|few|.
TGTGCCAGCAGCTTAGCAGGGGACAATCAGCCCCAGCATTTT
CASSLAGDNQPQHF
>13|TRBV29-1|TRBJ1-1|large|.
TGCAGCGCCGACGTGGGGCAGGGCACTGAAGCTTTCTTT
CSADVGQGTEAFF
>12|TRBV5-4|TRBJ1-2|many|.
TGTGCCAGCAGCTTGAATGGGGTCGGCTACACCTTC
CASSLNGVGYTF
>14|TRBV2|TRBJ2-2|many|.
TGTGCCAGCAGTGATCCTCCTGCCACCGGGGAGCTGTTTTTT
CASSDPPATGELFF
>18|TRBV7-2|TRBJ1-1|once|TRBD1
TGTGCCAGCAGCTTAGTTCCTAGACAGGGGATAATGAACACTGAAGCTTTCTTT
CASSLVPRQGIMNTEAFF
>15|TRBV10-2|TRBJ2-3|few|.
TGCGCCAGCAGTGACCCACAGGGGGGGGCAGATACGCAGTATTTT
CASSDPQGGADTQYF
>17|TRBV2|TRBJ2-5|many|TRBD1
TGTGCCAGCAGTGAAGCTAGTCGAGGGGGCACGGGAGAGACCCAGTACTTC
CASSEASRGGTGETQYF
>15|TRBV30|TRBJ2-5|many|TRBD2
TGTGCCTGGAGTCGACTAGCGGGTGCGACGGAGACCCAGTACTTC
CAWSRLAGATETQYF
>15|TRBV5-1|TRBJ2-4|many|TRBD1
TGCGCCAGCAGCCTAGCCACAGGGGATAAAGACATTCAGTACTTC
CASSLATGDKDIQYF
>14|TRBV11-2|TRBJ2-5|many|TRBD1
TGTGCCAGCAGCTTAAATGGCAGGGGGGAGACCCAGTACTTC
CASSLNGRGETQYF
>14|TRBV15|TRBJ2-7|many|.
TGTGCCACCAGCAGAGCTGGCAGACCCTACGAGCAGTACTTC
CATSRAGRPYEQYF
>15|TRBV7-3|TRBJ2-5|many|TRBD2
TGTGCCAGCAGCTCTAGCGGGCAAAGCCAAGAGACCCAGTACTTC
CASSSSGQSQETQYF
>15|TRBV7-3|TRBJ1-2|few|.
TGTGCCAGCAGCTTCGCGGGGGGAGCTAACTATGGCTACACCTTC
CASSFAGGANYGYTF
>14|TRBV12-3/TRBV12-4|TRBJ2-3|many|.
TGTGCCAGCAGTTTTGGGAAGGGCCCAGATACGCAGTATTTT
CASSFGKGPDTQYF
>15|TRBV11-3|TRBJ1-1|few|.
TGTGCCAGCAGCTTAGGTCGGCAGGGACGGACTGAAGCTTTCTTT
CASSLGRQGRTEAFF
>17|TRBV7-8|TRBJ1-6|.|.
TGTGCCAGCAGCTTAGTGGGGGGGGGCTCCTATAATTCACCCCTCCACTTT
CASSLVGGGSYNSPLHF
>11|TRBV5-1|TRBJ2-1|many|.
TGCGCCAGCAGCTCCGTAGGTGAGCAGTTCTTC
CASSSVGEQFF
>12|TRBV6-1|TRBJ1-5|few|.
TGTGCCAGCAGTTTCCCAATCCAGCCCCAGCATTTT
CASSFPIQPQHF
>15|TRBV6-5|TRBJ2-1|many|TRBD2
TGTGCCAGCAGTCTAACTAGCGTCTCCTACAATGAGCAGTTCTTC
CASSLTSVSYNEQFF